The clone carrying this T cell receptor (beta chain) was counted many times. These data are taken from a study of identical twins. This CDR3 contains 12 residues. Trimming removed 6 bases from V and 6 bases from J, with 11 bases in between. Germline CDR1 and CDR2: SNHLY and FYNNEI. TCRdb re-analysed the 5' RACE reads in MiXCR, keeping a single row per CDR3 protein. Of fewer than 800,000 distinct CDR3 sequences detected, roughly 7.2% appear once; the ten largest clones hold about 1.6%. Healthy Caucasians were all of the donors. These data are also associated with another study on yellow fever vaccine responses in identical twins.

The rearrangement uses TRBV2 and TRBJ1-1; D ambiguous. The specimen sequenced was PBMCs. The origin of this receptor is a woman aged 18 to 35 in good health. In nucleotides, the CDR3 is TGTGCCAGCAGGGACCGAAAGGCTGAAGCTTTCTTT. Protein sequence: CASRDRKAEAFF.